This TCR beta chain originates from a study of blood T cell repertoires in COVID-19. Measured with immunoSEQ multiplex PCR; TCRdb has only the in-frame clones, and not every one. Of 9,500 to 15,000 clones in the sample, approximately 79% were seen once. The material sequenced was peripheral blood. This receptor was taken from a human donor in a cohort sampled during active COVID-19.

The CDR3, as DNA: TGCGCCAGCAGCTTGTATCGGCAGGGGAAGGCGTACAATGAGCAGTTCTTC. Translated, it gives CASSLYRQGKAYNEQFF. This chain links TRBV5-1 with TRBJ2-1, with a weak D call TRBD1 (6 bases). CDR1 SGHRS and CDR2 YFSETQ come from the germline V gene. With 1 base removed from V and 4 bases from J, the gap between germline ends came to 18 bases. The CDR3 is 17 amino acids.